These 29 T cell receptor beta chains originate from one sample sequenced in a study of blood T cells in healthy people across ages. It was with a sample-barcoded 5' primer and a J-beta primer mix that a second PCR of roughly 7 to 12 cycles was run. TCRdb independently ran MiXCR on the 5' RACE reads; one entry per CDR3 protein. The data contain some 880,000 distinct CDR3 sequences, about 34% of them singletons. The sample comprised blood. Receptors were obtained from a man aged 18 to 30 in good health.

This clonotype has more than one count but fewer than ten. V is TRBV12-3 or TRBV12-4 and J is TRBJ2-2; 10 bases fit TRBD1. Trimming took 6 bases from V and 1 from J; bases not matched to a gene: 8. This CDR3 has 17 amino acids. The CDR3 here is CASRSPGTGENTGELFF. CDR3 coding DNA: TGTGCCAGCAGGAGTCCCGGGACAGGGGAGAACACCGGGGAGCTGTTTTTT.

This CDR3 is CASSPWSDGNSPLHF. CDR3 bases: TGTGCCAGCAGCCCCTGGTCGGACGGTAATTCACCCCTCCACTTT. The chain recombines TRBV7-2 with TRBJ1-6; D is uncertain. Trimming pared 5 bases from V and 6 bases from J, leaving 14 bases between. Germline assignment: CDR1 SGHTA and CDR2 FQGNSA. The CDR3 totals 15 residues.

Comments on this clonotype: A single base separates this from a much larger clone, so it may be a read error. This chain uses TRBV29-1 with TRBJ2-1; D gene unclear. The CDR3 length is 16 residues. Germline CDR1 and CDR2: SQVTM and ANQGSEA. CDR3 nucleotide sequence: TGCAGCGTTGAACACCCCGGGCCTCCTCCCTACCATGAGCAGTTCTTC. Translation gives CSVEHPGPPPYHEQFF.

Of note for this clonotype: Being one base from a much bigger clone, this may be a read error. The gene calls are TRBV29-1 and TRBJ2-5, with a tentative D call TRBD1 (5 bases). V shed 3 bases and J shed 1 base, with 12 bases lying between them. This CDR3 contains 14 residues. Germline V gene sequence: CDR1 SQVTM, CDR2 ANQGSEA. CDR3 sequence reads: CSVDVDIPQETQYF. Here the CDR3 DNA reads TGCAGCGTTGACGTGGACATCCCCCAAGAGACCCAGTACTTC.

A few counts support this clonotype. This chain joins TRBV4-1 and TRBJ2-7; D gene unclear. Trimming stripped 4 bases from V and 1 base from J, with 11 bases between. The V gene's germline CDR1 is MGHRA and CDR2 YSYEKL. This CDR3 has 14 residues. In DNA, the CDR3 is TGCGCCAGCAGCCCTGGGGTATGGTCCTACGAGCAGTACTTC. Its translation is CASSPGVWSYEQYF.

This clonotype turned up a few times. The chain is built from TRBV9 and TRBJ2-7; TRBD1 might be the D (6 bases). The CDR3 is 14 amino acids. Trimming removed 3 bases from V and 2 bases from J, with 12 bases in between. The germline V gene encodes CDR1 SGDLS and CDR2 YYNGEE. This CDR3 is CASSARDITYEQYF. CDR3 bases: TGTGCCAGCAGCGCCCGGGACATAACCTACGAGCAGTACTTC.

This clonotype was recorded many times. The chain links TRBV12-3 or TRBV12-4 to TRBJ2-5; maybe TRBD2 (5 bases). The CDR3 has 14 residues. V gave up 4 bases and J gave up 3 bases, with 12 bases separating them. CDR3 sequence (DNA): TGTGCCAGCAGTTCATCGTACGGGGAAGAGACCCAGTACTTC. Translation gives CASSSSYGEETQYF.

This clonotype was detected only a few times. The chain is built from TRBV5-1 and TRBJ2-1; D might be TRBD2 (5 bases). From germline, CDR1 is SGHRS and CDR2 YFSETQ. This CDR3 contains 15 residues. V was trimmed by 0 bases and J by 5 bases, leaving 12 bases between them. CDR3 nucleotides: TGCGCCAGCAGCTTGGGCGACGGGGTAAACAATGAGCAGTTCTTC. It codes for CASSLGDGVNNEQFF.

This clonotype appeared a few times. The gene calls are TRBV12-3 or TRBV12-4 and TRBJ2-7, with D tentatively TRBD1 or TRBD2 (5 bases each). V was shortened by 0 bases and J by 3 bases, with 6 bases between the two germline ends. The CDR3 is 13 residues long. CDR3 in DNA: TGTGCCAGCAGTTTAGCGGGGGACTACGAGCAGTACTTC. Protein: CASSLAGDYEQYF.

The chain uses TRBV28 and TRBJ2-7, with D possibly being TRBD1 or TRBD2 (6 bases each). The end of the DNA aligns better with TRBJ2-5, so the J call may be wrong. Germline V lookup: CDR1 MDHEN, CDR2 SYDVKM. This CDR3 region has 14 residues. The DNA of the CDR3 is TGTGCCAGCAACCCAGGGGAGGCAGCAGAGACCCAGTACTTC. Residues: CASNPGEAAETQYF.

The rearrangement links TRBV7-9 to TRBJ2-3; D possibly corresponds to TRBD1 (5 bases). The germline CDR1 and CDR2 sequences are SEHNR and FQNEAQ (reference sequence). CDR3 size: 11 residues. V was clipped by 6 bases and J by 7 bases, with 8 bases between them. The CDR3 DNA follows: TGTGCCAGCAGACCAGGGAATACGCAGTATTTT. Translating it yields CASRPGNTQYF.

This clonotype was counted many times. The chain uses TRBV7-8 and TRBJ2-6, with D hard to call. V lost 10 bases to trimming and J lost 4 bases, with 11 bases between them. This CDR3 is built from 13 residues. Germline V CDR1 and CDR2: SGHVS, FQNEAQ. The CDR3 sequence: CAILDAGANVLTF. The CDR3 DNA reads TGTGCCATCTTAGACGCCGGGGCCAACGTCCTGACTTTC.

The chain recombines TRBV18 with TRBJ1-2; TRBD1 matches 10 bases. Germline V CDR1 and CDR2: KGHSH, LQKENI. With V trimmed by 7 bases and J by 2 bases, 10 bases remained unmatched. The CDR3 totals 16 residues. DNA for the CDR3: TGTGCCAGCTTACCGGGACAGGGGTCCTACAACTATGGCTACACCTTC. This encodes CASLPGQGSYNYGYTF.

This clonotype occurred a few times. The V call is TRBV11-2, the J call TRBJ1-1; D is undetermined. The CDR3 has 14 residues. Trimming left V 0 bases short and J 5 bases short, with 10 bases between. Germline CDR1 SGHAT, CDR2 FQNNGV. Written as DNA, the CDR3 is TGTGCCAGCAGCTTAGATCCGGGAACAACTGAAGCTTTCTTT. This codes for CASSLDPGTTEAFF.

The rearrangement links TRBV9 to TRBJ1-1; TRBD1 might be the D (5 bases). In germline, CDR1 is SGDLS, CDR2 YYNGEE. This CDR3 spans 15 amino acids. The germline V and J ends were trimmed by 0 bases and 0 bases, with 9 bases remaining between them. In DNA, the CDR3 is TGTGCCAGCAGCGTAGGCGACAGATTGAACACTGAAGCTTTCTTT. Protein: CASSVGDRLNTEAFF.

The V gene is TRBV20-1, the J gene TRBJ1-5, with 9 bases that match TRBD1. The CDR3 is made up of 15 amino acids. Germline CDR1 DFQATT, CDR2 SNEGSKA (reference sequence). The junction had 9 bases not matched to a gene; V was cut back by 6 bases and J by 3 bases. CDR3 region: CSAHNGQGPNQPQHF. The CDR3 nucleotides read TGCAGTGCCCATAACGGACAGGGGCCCAATCAGCCCCAGCATTTT.

This clonotype was counted a few times. This chain joins TRBV12-3 or TRBV12-4 and TRBJ1-2, with 9 bases matching TRBD1. The CDR3 has 17 amino acids. J was trimmed by 0 bases and V by 5 bases; bases with no gene match: 10. The CDR3 here is CASSPWGQGVANYGYTF. For the CDR3, the DNA is TGTGCCAGCAGTCCCTGGGGACAGGGTGTAGCTAACTATGGCTACACCTTC.

This chain joins TRBV7-9 and TRBJ2-4, with D perhaps being TRBD1 or TRBD2 (5 bases each). Trimming took 1 base from V and 13 from J, leaving 17 bases between them. This CDR3 is 14 amino acids long. Germline V lookup: CDR1 SEHNR, CDR2 FQNEAQ (reference sequence). As DNA, the CDR3 is TGTGCCAGCAGCTTAGAGGGGAGCGGAAATGAGCAGTACTTC. This encodes CASSLEGSGNEQYF.

V usage is TRBV20-1 and J usage is TRBJ2-5, with 9 bases lining up with TRBD2. Germline CDR1 reads DFQATT; CDR2 reads SNEGSKA (reference sequence). V trimming: 0 bases; J trimming: 11 bases; junction bases outside the gene matches: 10. CDR3 length: 14 residues. CDR3 sequence: CSARENSGGNEQYF. CDR3 DNA: TGCAGTGCTAGAGAAAATAGCGGGGGTAATGAGCAGTACTTC.

This clonotype has just a few counts. The gene calls are TRBV18 and TRBJ2-2; the D is unclear. V lost 2 bases and J lost 1, with 8 bases in between. The germline V gene has CDR1 KGHSH and CDR2 LQKENI. This CDR3 is built from 15 residues. Here the CDR3 DNA reads TGTGCCAGCTCACCAACCCCAGAGAACACCGGGGAGCTGTTTTTT. Translated: CASSPTPENTGELFF.

This clonotype was recorded at least ten times. The chain links TRBV12-3 or TRBV12-4 to TRBJ1-5; D unresolved. This CDR3 is built from 14 residues. V lost 4 bases, J lost 4 bases, and 11 bases lay in between. CDR3 sequence: CASSSNGVNQPQHF. The CDR3 region has the DNA TGTGCCAGCAGTTCTAATGGTGTGAATCAGCCCCAGCATTTT.

This clonotype was detected a few times. This chain joins TRBV20-1 and TRBJ2-2; D might be TRBD2 (7 bases). CDR1 and CDR2 from the germline V gene are DFQATT and SNEGSKA (reference sequence). The V gene lost 6 bases and the J gene lost 4 bases, with 21 bases spanning the gap. The CDR3 totals 16 residues. The DNA for the CDR3 is TGCAGTGCACCTACGGGGGGCGGCCTTGTCACCGGGGAGCTGTTTTTT. This translates into CSAPTGGGLVTGELFF.

Ten or more counts support this clonotype. This rearrangement joins TRBV5-1 to TRBJ2-4; 7 bases are a match to TRBD1. The V segment lost 5 bases and the J segment 1 base; nucleotides outside the gene matches: 9. Germline V gene lookup returns CDR1 SGHRS and CDR2 YFSETQ. This CDR3 has 16 residues. The CDR3 reads CASRLMTGTAKNIQYF. The CDR3 coding sequence is TGCGCCAGCAGACTAATGACAGGGACGGCCAAAAACATTCAGTACTTC.

In this sample, this clonotype turned up a few times. The chain combines TRBV28 with TRBJ1-5; D remains ambiguous. The V end lost 8 bases, the J end lost 2 bases, and 16 bases lay between the germline ends. Germline V gives CDR1 MDHEN, CDR2 SYDVKM. CDR3 length: 15 amino acids. The CDR3 nucleotides are TGTGCCAGCGTCCCCTGGCTCGAGGGCAATCAGCCCCAGCATTTT. Protein: CASVPWLEGNQPQHF.

This clonotype came up a few times. V is TRBV5-5 and J is TRBJ1-1; no firm D call. The CDR3 extends over 13 amino acids. The V end was cut by 1 base, the J end by 2 bases, with 6 bases between. Germline-derived CDR1 and CDR2 are SGHKS and YYEKEE (reference sequence). The DNA of the CDR3 is TGTGCCAGCAGCTTGTATCCCAACACTGAAGCTTTCTTT. Protein product: CASSLYPNTEAFF.

The V call is TRBV4-3, the J call TRBJ2-1, with D unclear. The end of the DNA aligns better with TRBJ2-7, so the J call may be wrong. The CDR3 runs 13 residues. Germline V gene lookup returns CDR1 LGHNA and CDR2 YSLEER. Here the CDR3 DNA reads TGCGCCAGCAGTCTCGACATCTACAATGAGCAGTACTTC. As protein: CASSLDIYNEQYF.

As regards this clonotype: It may be a read error: a sequence one base away is much more abundant. This chain joins TRBV5-1 and TRBJ2-1; D remains unclear. CDR3 length: 13 amino acids. V lost 3 bases and J 5 bases, leaving 9 bases between the germline ends. Per the germline V gene, CDR1 is SGHRS and CDR2 is YFSETQ. The CDR3 region is CASSWVSHNEQFF. The CDR3 coding sequence is TGCGCCAGCAGCTGGGTGTCCCACAATGAGCAGTTCTTC.

This CDR3 is CASSFASSYNSPLHF. The CDR3 nucleotides are TGTGCCAGCAGCTTCGCGAGCTCCTATAATTCACCCCTCCACTTT. The chain has TRBV5-6 and TRBJ1-6, with D hard to call. The CDR3 is 15 amino acids. V was trimmed by 2 bases and J by 0 bases, leaving 6 bases between them. CDR1 and CDR2 (germline): SGHDT, YYEEEE.

This clonotype was recorded a few times. The chain carries TRBV3-1 and TRBJ1-6, with D possibly TRBD1 on 5 matching bases. Germline V lookup: CDR1 LGHDT, CDR2 YNNKEL (reference sequence). The length of the CDR3 is 14 residues. The ends were cut back, 4 bases at V and 3 bases at J, with 7 bases in the middle. The CDR3 loop is CASSLGHYNSPLHF. CDR3 bases: TGTGCCAGCAGCCTCGGACACTATAATTCACCCCTCCACTTT.